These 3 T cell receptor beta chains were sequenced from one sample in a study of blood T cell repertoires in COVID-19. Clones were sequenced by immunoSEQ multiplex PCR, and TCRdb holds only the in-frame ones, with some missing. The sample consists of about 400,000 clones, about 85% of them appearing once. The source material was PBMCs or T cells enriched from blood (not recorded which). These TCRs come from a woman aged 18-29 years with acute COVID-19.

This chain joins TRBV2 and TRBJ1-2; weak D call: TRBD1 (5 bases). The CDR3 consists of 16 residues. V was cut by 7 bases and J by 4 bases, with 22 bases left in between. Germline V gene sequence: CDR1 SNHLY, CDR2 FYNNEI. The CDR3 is CASTDARVKDLYGYTF. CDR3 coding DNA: TGTGCCAGCACTGATGCCAGGGTAAAGGACCTCTATGGCTACACCTTC.

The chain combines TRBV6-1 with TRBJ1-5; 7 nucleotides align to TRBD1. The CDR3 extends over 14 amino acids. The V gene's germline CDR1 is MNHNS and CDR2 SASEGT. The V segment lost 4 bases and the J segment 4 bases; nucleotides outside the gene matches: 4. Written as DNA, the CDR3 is TGTGCCAGCAGTGCGACAGGGTCTAATCAGCCCCAGCATTTT. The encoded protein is CASSATGSNQPQHF.

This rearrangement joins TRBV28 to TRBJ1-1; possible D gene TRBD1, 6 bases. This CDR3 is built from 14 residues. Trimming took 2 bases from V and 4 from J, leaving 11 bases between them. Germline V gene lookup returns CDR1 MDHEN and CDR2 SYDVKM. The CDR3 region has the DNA TGTGCCAGCAGTTTACCCGGACAGCGCACTGAAGCTTTCTTT. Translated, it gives CASSLPGQRTEAFF.